Listed below are T cell receptor beta chains from one sample, sequenced in a study of T cell responses to AZD1222 COVID-19 vaccine. Libraries were prepared by immunoSEQ multiplex PCR; TCRdb keeps only in-frame clonotypes and omits some of them. The sample shows tens of thousands of clones, 75% to 90% of them seen only once. The sample here was peripheral blood, taken on day 0 of AZD1222 vaccination. The receptors were gathered from an adult in good health. Each CDR3 is given with its conserved first and last residue. D genes are given only for firm matches. Clone size is shown for a subset of rows, as once, few, many or a class of expanded clone.

j_gene,abundance,v_gene,d_gene,CDR3aa,CDR3nt
TRBJ1-2,.,TRBV21-1,.,CASSKEGRSPFYGYTF,TGTGCCAGCAGCAAAGAGGGTCGGTCACCCTTCTATGGCTACACCTTC
TRBJ1-1,.,TRBV5-1,.,CASSLGPGREAFF,TGCGCCAGCAGCTTGGGGCCGGGACGGGAAGCTTTCTTT
TRBJ1-1,.,TRBV4-1,.,CASSPPLRGNTEAFF,TGCGCCAGCAGCCCCCCCCTCCGTGGGAACACTGAAGCTTTCTTT
TRBJ1-1,.,TRBV3-1/TRBV3-2,.,CASTQMNLNTEAFF,TGTGCCAGCACTCAGATGAACTTGAACACTGAAGCTTTCTTT
TRBJ1-5,.,TRBV7-9,.,CASSLGREQPQHF,TGTGCCAGCAGCCTCGGCCGGGAACAGCCCCAGCATTTT
TRBJ1-2,.,TRBV5-4,.,CASNQGGRERADGYTF,TGTGCCAGCAACCAAGGGGGGCGGGAAAGGGCGGATGGCTACACCTTC
TRBJ2-2,.,TRBV30,.,CAWGGVVAATGELFF,TGTGCCTGGGGGGGAGTTGTCGCAGCCACCGGGGAGCTGTTTTTT
TRBJ1-2,.,TRBV5-6,.,CASSPGQGTYGYTF,TGTGCCAGCAGCCCGGGGCAGGGGACCTATGGCTACACCTTC
TRBJ1-2,.,TRBV19,.,CASSLAGARLWGYTF,TGTGCCAGTAGTCTAGCGGGGGCCAGACTATGGGGCTACACCTTC
TRBJ1-1,once,TRBV29-1,.,CSVVVNTEAFF,TGCAGCGTTGTAGTGAACACTGAAGCTTTCTTT
TRBJ2-5,.,TRBV5-1,TRBD2,CASSLGGTSGEETQYF,TGCGCCAGCAGCTTGGGCGGGACTAGCGGGGAAGAGACCCAGTACTTC
TRBJ1-1,.,TRBV11-2,.,CASSFTPGSANTEAFF,TGTGCCAGCAGCTTTACTCCAGGGTCGGCGAACACTGAAGCTTTCTTT
TRBJ1-6,.,TRBV7-2,.,CASSSETVSNSPLHF,TGTGCCAGCAGCTCAGAGACAGTGTCAAATTCACCCCTCCACTTT
TRBJ2-6,once,TRBV4-2,TRBD2,CASSQERRLAGLGANVLTF,TGTGCCAGCAGCCAAGAACGGCGTTTAGCGGGGCTCGGGGCCAACGTCCTGACTTTC
TRBJ1-2,.,TRBV28,.,CASSPGHYGYTF,TGTGCCAGCAGTCCGGGACACTATGGCTACACCTTC
TRBJ2-7,.,TRBV18,TRBD1,CASSPSGGPYEQYF,TGTGCCAGCTCACCATCAGGGGGCCCGTACGAGCAGTACTTC
TRBJ1-2,.,TRBV12-3/TRBV12-4,.,CASSLTGNYGYTF,TGTGCCAGCAGTTTGACAGGAAATTATGGCTACACCTTC
TRBJ1-2,.,TRBV3-1/TRBV3-2,.,CASSQDLPLGYTF,TGTGCCAGCAGCCAAGATCTCCCCCTGGGCTACACCTTC
TRBJ1-1,.,TRBV19,.,CASSTSRRTGSYTEAFF,TGTGCCAGTAGTACCTCACGCCGTACAGGGTCCTACACTGAAGCTTTCTTT
TRBJ1-2,.,TRBV4-1,TRBD1,CASSQPGHSRGLGYTF,TGCGCCAGCAGCCAACCAGGACATTCTAGGGGGCTTGGCTACACCTTC
TRBJ2-7,.,TRBV6-5,.,CASSLQGSNFYEQYF,TGTGCCAGCAGTTTACAGGGATCTAACTTCTACGAGCAGTACTTC
TRBJ1-4,once,TRBV5-6,TRBD1,CASRSGTGGREKLFF,TGTGCCAGCAGGTCCGGGACAGGAGGAAGGGAAAAACTGTTTTTT
TRBJ1-5,.,TRBV4-3,.,CASSQDVGTNQPQHF,TGCGCCAGCAGCCAAGATGTTGGTACCAATCAGCCCCAGCATTTT
TRBJ2-7,.,TRBV27,.,CASSPETGLSYEQYF,TGTGCCAGCAGTCCTGAGACAGGACTCTCCTACGAGCAGTACTTC
TRBJ1-6,.,TRBV30,.,CASTELHGSPLHF,TGTGCCTCGACGGAGCTACATGGTTCACCCCTCCACTTT
TRBJ1-6,.,TRBV6-1,.,CASSEAVNNSPLHF,TGTGCCAGCAGTGAGGCAGTAAATAATTCACCCCTCCACTTT
TRBJ1-1,.,TRBV7-9,.,CASSLVDGTEAFF,TGTGCCAGCAGCTTAGTTGACGGGACTGAAGCTTTCTTT
TRBJ1-5,.,TRBV19,.,CASSPRTELSNQPQHF,TGTGCCAGTAGTCCCCGGACAGAGTTAAGCAATCAGCCCCAGCATTTT
TRBJ2-7,.,TRBV6-2/TRBV6-3,TRBD1,CASSDAGTGEIYEQYF,TGTGCCAGCAGTGACGCCGGGACAGGGGAAATCTACGAGCAGTACTTC
TRBJ2-7,once,TRBV14,.,CASSRTTGTHPYEQYF,TGTGCCAGCAGCCGTACCACCGGGACACACCCCTACGAGCAGTACTTC
TRBJ1-5,.,TRBV18,.,CASSPLPRNGGQPQHF,TGTGCCAGCTCACCACTCCCTAGAAACGGGGGCCAGCCCCAGCATTTT
TRBJ2-5,.,TRBV12-5,TRBD1,CASGLRQGAQETQYF,TGTGCTAGTGGTTTGAGACAGGGGGCACAAGAGACCCAGTACTTC
TRBJ1-1,.,TRBV10-3,.,CAISELAAGNTEAFF,TGTGCCATCAGTGAGCTAGCCGCAGGGAACACTGAAGCTTTCTTT
TRBJ1-4,.,TRBV18,.,CASSPQRASDEKLFF,TGTGCCAGCTCACCACAGAGAGCGAGTGATGAAAAACTGTTTTTT
TRBJ2-1,few,TRBV5-8,TRBD2,CASSLTGLAGGDEQFF,TGTGCCAGCAGCTTGACGGGACTAGCGGGGGGCGATGAGCAGTTCTTC
TRBJ1-5,.,TRBV7-8,.,CASSPEAGAPQHF,TGTGCCAGCAGCCCCGAAGCCGGCGCGCCCCAGCATTTT
TRBJ1-2,.,TRBV25-1,TRBD1,CASTSTGDNYGYTF,TGTGCCAGCACATCGACAGGGGATAACTATGGCTACACCTTC
TRBJ1-1,few,TRBV4-2,TRBD1,CASSDKIQGMNTEAFF,TGTGCCAGCAGCGATAAAATACAGGGGATGAACACTGAAGCTTTCTTT
TRBJ2-2,few,TRBV30,.,CAWRRTPGAIPSNTGELFF,TGTGCCTGGAGAAGGACACCAGGGGCAATCCCATCGAACACCGGGGAGCTGTTTTTT
TRBJ2-1,few,TRBV4-3,TRBD2,CASSQEGSSGAPGYEQFF,TGCGCCAGCAGCCAGGAGGGGTCTAGCGGGGCCCCTGGTTATGAGCAGTTCTTC
TRBJ1-6,few,TRBV30,TRBD1,CAWRVHRGGGSPLHF,TGTGCCTGGAGGGTCCACAGGGGAGGGGGTTCACCCCTCCACTTT
TRBJ2-7,.,TRBV4-1,.,CASSEGYGVGYEQYF,TGCGCCAGCAGCGAAGGGTACGGGGTTGGGTACGAGCAGTACTTC
TRBJ2-5,.,TRBV4-1,TRBD2,CASGPGLAGGRETQYF,TGCGCCAGCGGACCGGGACTAGCGGGGGGAAGAGAGACCCAGTACTTC
TRBJ1-5,.,TRBV19,.,CASSISGGSNQPQHF,TGTGCCAGTAGTATTAGCGGGGGCAGCAATCAGCCCCAGCATTTT
TRBJ1-4,.,TRBV9,.,CASSANGEKLFF,TGTGCCAGCAGCGCAAACGGAGAAAAACTGTTTTTT
TRBJ2-2,.,TRBV25-1,.,CASSLTGDNTGELFF,TGTGCCAGCAGCTTGACAGGAGATAACACCGGGGAGCTGTTTTTT
TRBJ1-5,.,TRBV28,.,CASSLNRVQPQHF,TGTGCCAGCAGTTTAAACAGGGTTCAGCCCCAGCATTTT
TRBJ1-2,.,TRBV9,.,CASSVGPANYGYTF,TGTGCCAGCAGCGTAGGTCCAGCTAACTATGGCTACACCTTC
TRBJ2-1,.,TRBV4-1,.,CASTQGSGIHEQFF,TGCGCCAGCACCCAGGGCTCAGGCATCCATGAGCAGTTCTTC
TRBJ2-2,once,TRBV30,.,CAWRGGRKTTGELFF,TGTGCCTGGAGGGGGGGACGGAAAACCACCGGGGAGCTGTTTTTT
TRBJ1-2,.,TRBV7-9,.,CASSLFPAGHTF,TGTGCCAGCAGCTTATTCCCCGCTGGACACACCTTC
TRBJ2-1,.,TRBV6-1,.,CASSERGSDNEQFF,TGTGCCAGCAGTGAACGTGGGTCGGACAATGAGCAGTTCTTC
TRBJ1-4,.,TRBV7-9,.,CASSLLGGEKLFF,TGTGCCAGCAGCCTCCTAGGGGGTGAAAAACTGTTTTTT
TRBJ1-6,.,TRBV11-2,.,CASRDWTDFGSPLHF,TGTGCCAGCAGGGATTGGACTGACTTCGGTTCACCCCTCCACTTT
TRBJ2-2,.,TRBV7-9,.,CASSFHDTGELFF,TGTGCCAGCAGCTTCCACGACACCGGGGAGCTGTTTTTT
TRBJ2-1,.,TRBV6-5,TRBD2,CASNNGGGYGEQFF,TGTGCCAGCAATAATGGCGGGGGGTATGGTGAGCAGTTCTTC
TRBJ1-2,.,TRBV4-1,.,CASSPSWTADLIKWGYTF,TGCGCCAGCAGCCCTTCATGGACAGCGGATTTAATAAAGTGGGGCTACACCTTC
TRBJ1-5,.,TRBV5-1,TRBD1,CASSLGGQVGQPQHF,TGCGCCAGCAGCTTGGGGGGACAGGTTGGTCAGCCCCAGCATTTT